This paragraph reports one TCR beta chain. In this sample, this clone turned up a few times. The antigen this receptor binds is unknown. Since the receptor is from a mouse, mouse gene names and germline sequences apply. The CDR3 end is not reached by the read, which stops 1 residue before it; the germline J gene fills it in. This record comes from a study of tissue T cells after allogeneic stem cell transplantation (dated by TCRdb to about 2022). A note on the overall study: The study profiled TCR beta repertoires in many tissues obtained from research autopsies of patients with and without GVHD, and also in mouse models of GVHD. The human part of the study was a prospective observational study with no blinding and no randomization.

Results and caveats for the whole study, not just this receptor: Not many T cell clones showed up in more than one patient, yet clustering based on motifs uncovered repertoire signatures that were shared across patients in a tissue-specific way. In both patients and mice, T cells from blood and spleen picked up only a limited part of the TCR repertoire that was detected in tissues. Which tissue TCRs were alloreactive or antigen-specific was not determined in the study, and some of the clones might have been host cells that persisted. Within patients, how anatomically similar tissues were was a major factor shaping TCR repertoire composition, regardless of disease or transplant status. The patient cohort was small and clinically heterogeneous, and sampling depth was acknowledged as a limitation.

To prepare the library, the immunoSEQ multiplex PCR assay was applied. TCRbeta CDR3 sequencing was done by Adaptive Biotechnologies at survey depth, reporting CDR3 sequences, V/J genes, productive frequency and template counts. Amplification of TCR beta CDR3 regions was performed from genomic DNA rather than from RNA. Turning to the authors' computational methods: Jensen-Shannon divergence was used to quantify pairwise repertoire overlap between tissues, with a value of 1 indicating complete divergence and a value of 0 indicating identical repertoires. Based on pairwise JSD values, tissues were grouped by single-linkage agglomerative hierarchical clustering, and the results were shown as dendrograms. GLIPH2 was applied to all patient samples using simulation_depth 1000, kmer_min_depth 3, and cdr3_length_cutoff 8, and only groups with more than two unique CDR3s were retained. A standardized tissue-overlap score extrapolated Jaccard GLIPH-group overlap across patients to a standard repertoire size of 1000 clones. To look at how diversity was associated with clinical or experimental variables, linear mixed-effect models were used, with tissue treated as a fixed effect and individual treated as a random effect. Held by TCRdb, this immuneACCESS table contains in-frame sequences only and omits some clones. Under half of the omission traces to an unresolved V gene where checked; the cause of the rest is unknown. The V and J calls and the clone size are those of that table, but D and trimming were determined from the DNA. This sample comprises approximately 4,500 clones, 35% to 50% of them detected only once. In total, the top ten clones hold about a sixth of the sample.

Its CDR3 holds 14 amino acids, cysteine through phenylalanine. The 39 bases shown cover part of the CDR3, and their frame starts at base 1. V is shortened by 2 bases, J by 4 bases, and the region joining them spans 9 bases. CDR1 SNHLY and CDR2 FYNGKV were looked up in the germline V gene (reference sequence). The time point label corresponds to: mouse harvest day 14 after allogeneic transplant. Mouse grafts consisting of 10^7 T-cell-depleted bone marrow cells combined with 10^6 splenic CD5+ T cells were administered by tail vein injection. To model GVHD in mice, a major MHC-mismatch B6 (H2b) into BALB/c (H2d) model was used, and tissues were profiled at day 7 or 14. On day 7 or 14 post-transplant, mouse tissues and retro-orbital blood were harvested with separate sterile tools for each animal, and livers were flushed before harvest. Before genomic DNA isolation with the DNeasy Blood & Tissue Kit, mouse tissues were minced with razor blades in buffered saline.

The TCR originated in a female BALB/c mouse given C57BL/6 T cells with graft-versus-host disease after an allogeneic hematopoietic cell transplant. The sequencing input was gut tissue. The V and J genes are TRBV3 and TRBJ2-1; 6 matching bases give a weak D call of TRBD1. The CDR3 region: CASSLKGHYAEQFF. The sequenced CDR3 bases are TGTGCCAGCAGCTTAAAGGGACATTATGCTGAGCAGTTC.